These 25 T cell receptor beta chains were sequenced from one sample in a study of beta chain features in type 1 diabetes. The sequenced template was cDNA made from the entire isolated RNA. Data came from immunoSEQ multiplex PCR; TCRdb stores just in-frame clones and leaves some out. Among roughly 40,000 clones listed, around 48% were seen once. What was sequenced was central memory CD4+ T cells from blood. These receptor sequences come from a woman aged 18-30 years in good health.

This clone was recorded once. This chain joins TRBV6-5 and TRBJ1-1; D is possibly TRBD1 (6 bases). The CDR3 has 14 residues. The V end was cut by 10 bases, the J end by 3 bases, with 18 bases between. CDR1 is MNHEY, CDR2 SVGAGI, per germline. CDR3 nucleotide sequence: TGTGCCATCAGGGTCCAGGGGTTCGACACTGAAGCTTTCTTT. It codes for CAIRVQGFDTEAFF.

The V call is TRBV30, the J call TRBJ1-1; D might be TRBD1 (6 bases). Germline values: CDR1 GTSNPN, CDR2 SVGIG (reference sequence). V gave up 1 base and J gave up 1 base, with 13 bases separating them. The CDR3 extends over 15 amino acids. CDR3 sequence: CAWSAGGAGNTEAFF. CDR3 coding DNA: TGTGCCTGGAGTGCTGGGGGGGCCGGGAACACTGAAGCTTTCTTT.

The gene calls are TRBV15 and TRBJ2-4; D possibly corresponds to TRBD2 (6 bases). This CDR3 region has 14 residues. With 5 bases removed from V and 7 bases from J, the gap between germline ends came to 15 bases. Germline V gene sequence: CDR1 LNHNV, CDR2 YYDKDF (reference sequence). The CDR3 spells CATSRGKEENIQYF. In nucleotides, the CDR3 is TGTGCCACCAGCCGGGGGAAGGAGGAGAACATTCAGTACTTC.

In its sample, this clone was seen a few times. The chain recombines TRBV4-1 with TRBJ1-2, with 8 nucleotides matching TRBD1. In germline, CDR1 is MGHRA, CDR2 YSYEKL. V was pared by 0 bases and J by 4 bases, with 4 bases of the junction left unmatched. There are 15 residues in the CDR3. This chain's CDR3 is CASSQERTGSYGYTF. The DNA of the CDR3 is TGCGCCAGCAGCCAAGAGCGGACAGGGAGCTATGGCTACACCTTC.

The chain employs TRBV5-1 and TRBJ2-7, with TRBD2 matching 7 bases. V lost 0 bases, J lost 3 bases, and 6 bases stayed unmatched. Germline CDR1 reads SGHRS; CDR2 reads YFSETQ. The CDR3 sequence is 15 residues long. The CDR3 sequence: CASSLVLADHYEQYF. The CDR3 coding sequence is TGCGCCAGCAGCTTGGTCCTAGCGGACCACTACGAGCAGTACTTC.

The chain uses TRBV7-2 and TRBJ2-3; tentatively, D is TRBD1 (6 bases). Germline V gene sequence: CDR1 SGHTA, CDR2 FQGNSA. Trimming took off 5 bases at V and 2 bases at J, with 11 bases between the two ends. The CDR3 spans 14 residues. Here the CDR3 reads CASSLQGHTDTQYF. DNA of the CDR3: TGTGCCAGCAGCCTACAGGGCCACACAGATACGCAGTATTTT.

The chain joins TRBV7-2 to TRBJ1-5; maybe TRBD1 (6 bases). V dropped 5 bases and J dropped 9 bases, with 17 bases sitting between them. Germline CDR1 reads SGHTA; CDR2 reads FQGNSA. The CDR3 is 14 residues long. Here the CDR3 DNA reads TGTGCCAGCAGCCCCGGGGGGGCACCCCGGCCCCAGCATTTT. It yields the protein CASSPGGAPRPQHF.

This clone has more than one count but fewer than ten. The chain employs TRBV11-2 and TRBJ2-3, with TRBD2 identical over 10 bases. The CDR3 totals 14 residues. Germline-derived CDR1 and CDR2 are SGHAT and FQNNGV. Unmatched junction bases numbered 4, after V lost 5 bases and J lost 5 bases. In nucleotides, the CDR3 is TGTGCCAGCAGCGGCACTAGCGGGATAGATACGCAGTATTTT. Amino acids: CASSGTSGIDTQYF.

This clone was found once. This chain uses TRBV12-5 with TRBJ1-2, with TRBD1 as a possible D gene (6 bases). The V gene lost 6 bases and the J gene lost 5 bases, with 22 bases spanning the gap. The CDR3 consists of 16 residues. The germline V gene encodes CDR1 LGHNT and CDR2 FRNRAP. The DNA for the CDR3 is TGTGCTAGTGGGCACTACGGGACACCCGAAGATTATGGCTACACCTTC. Encoded protein: CASGHYGTPEDYGYTF.

This chain links TRBV19 with TRBJ1-2, with a weak D call TRBD1 (5 bases). V lost 6 bases and J lost 1, with 12 bases in between. The CDR3 extends over 14 amino acids. Germline V gene data show CDR1 as LNHDA and CDR2 as SQIVND (reference sequence). CDR3 region: CASRKPDSNYGYTF. The CDR3 DNA follows: TGTGCCAGTAGGAAACCCGACAGTAACTATGGCTACACCTTC.

This rearrangement joins TRBV5-1 to TRBJ2-5; TRBD1 matches at 7 bases. V was clipped by 3 bases and J by 5 bases; unmatched bases: 7. CDR3 length: 14 residues. CDR1 and CDR2 (germline): SGHRS, YFSETQ. CDR3: CASSYLQGMETQYF. CDR3 nucleotide sequence: TGCGCCAGCAGCTATTTACAGGGGATGGAGACCCAGTACTTC.

This clone was picked up a small number of times. This chain joins TRBV19 and TRBJ2-1; maybe TRBD2 (5 bases). Germline V gene lookup returns CDR1 LNHDA and CDR2 SQIVND (reference sequence). V was cut by 7 bases and J by 10 bases, with 11 bases left in between. The CDR3 loop spans 11 amino acids. CDR3 sequence (DNA): TGTGCCAGTAAAGAGGGCTCGGAGCAGTTCTTC. It specifies CASKEGSEQFF.

The rearrangement joins TRBV25-1 to TRBJ1-5; no clear D. The V gene lost 3 bases and the J gene lost 3 bases, with 12 bases spanning the gap. This CDR3 contains 15 residues. Looked up from germline, CDR1 is MGHDK and CDR2 is SYGVNS. The CDR3 sequence: CASSDGGLLNQPQHF. DNA of the CDR3: TGTGCCAGCAGTGATGGAGGACTCCTCAATCAGCCCCAGCATTTT.

The chain links TRBV4-2 to TRBJ2-1, with 11 positions matching TRBD2. Trimming removed 1 base from V and 6 bases from J; junction bases left unmatched: 8. The CDR3 spans 17 residues. Germline CDR1 and CDR2: LGHNA and YNFKEQ. CDR3 in DNA: TGTGCCAGCAGCCAAGGGGTTCTAGCGGGAGGTTTCAATGAGCAGTTCTTC. Translating it yields CASSQGVLAGGFNEQFF.

The rearrangement uses TRBV2 and TRBJ1-5; possibly TRBD1 for D (6 bases). The length of the CDR3 is 14 residues. With 5 bases removed from V and 6 bases from J, the gap between germline ends came to 14 bases. The germline V gene has CDR1 SNHLY and CDR2 FYNNEI. The CDR3 bases are TGTGCCAGCAGTAAAGGACAGTTGGGTCAGCCCCAGCATTTT. This sequence encodes CASSKGQLGQPQHF.

The V gene is TRBV30, the J gene TRBJ1-1; 7 bases line up with TRBD1. The J segment lost 1 base and the V segment lost 8 bases, leaving 16 bases of the junction unmatched. Germline-derived CDR1 and CDR2 are GTSNPN and SVGIG (reference sequence). This CDR3 has 16 residues. As DNA, the CDR3 is TGTGCCGCCGACAGGGCCCCAACCCCCTCGAACACTGAAGCTTTCTTT. It encodes CAADRAPTPSNTEAFF. Based on the CDR3 plus reference TRBV30 and TRBJ1-1, the full variable domain is SQTIHQWPATLVQPVGSPLSLECTVEGTSNPNLYWYRQAAGRGLQLLFYSVGIGQISSEVPQNLSASRPQDRQFILSSKKLLLSDSGFYLCAADRAPTPSNTEAFFGQGTRLTVV.

The chain has TRBV5-1 and TRBJ2-2; 7 nucleotides match TRBD2. This CDR3 is 14 amino acids long. The J segment lost 1 base and the V segment lost 6 bases, leaving 3 bases of the junction unmatched. Germline V lookup: CDR1 SGHRS, CDR2 YFSETQ. CDR3 residues: CASIASGNTGELFF. The CDR3 coding sequence is TGCGCCAGCATAGCTAGCGGGAACACCGGGGAGCTGTTTTTT.

The V and J genes are TRBV28 and TRBJ2-2; D possibly corresponds to TRBD1 (5 bases). From germline, CDR1 is MDHEN and CDR2 SYDVKM. The CDR3 contains 15 residues. V lost 3 bases and J lost 2, with 10 bases in between. The CDR3 bases are TGTGCCAGCAGTTTTACAGGAGTTAACACCGGGGAGCTGTTTTTT. Its protein is CASSFTGVNTGELFF.

This clone turned up a few times. The chain has TRBV10-1 and TRBJ2-3; 12 positions match TRBD2. With V trimmed by 0 bases and J by 9 bases, 7 bases remained unmatched. This CDR3 is 16 amino acids long. Germline CDR1 WNHNN, CDR2 SYGVQD (reference sequence). CDR3 sequence (DNA): TGCGCCAGCAGTGAGTCCGAACTAGCGGGAGGTCAAACGCAGTATTTT. Amino acid sequence: CASSESELAGGQTQYF.

The rearrangement links TRBV25-1 to TRBJ1-5; possibly TRBD1 for D (6 bases). The CDR3 consists of 13 residues. Germline CDR1 is MGHDK and CDR2 is SYGVNS. V lost 3 bases, J lost 7 bases, and 10 bases lay in between. This chain's CDR3 is CASSEGAWQPQHF. The CDR3 DNA reads TGTGCCAGCAGTGAGGGGGCTTGGCAGCCCCAGCATTTT.

This rearrangement joins TRBV6-5 to TRBJ2-3; the match to TRBD1 covers 12 bases. V was pared by 7 bases and J by 4 bases, with 6 bases of the junction left unmatched. CDR3 size: 15 residues. Germline values: CDR1 MNHEY, CDR2 SVGAGI. CDR3 nucleotides: TGTGCCAGCAATCCGGGACAGGGGGCATCAGATACGCAGTATTTT. Translated, it gives CASNPGQGASDTQYF.

With regard to this clone: The sample has other DNA sequences that encode this CDR3 too. The V gene is TRBV6-1, the J gene TRBJ1-6; possible D gene TRBD1, 5 bases. Germline V CDR1 and CDR2: MNHNS, SASEGT. Between the trimmed V and J ends, which lost 4 bases and 7 bases, there was a span of 20 bases. The CDR3 contains 17 residues. The DNA for the CDR3 is TGTGCCAGCAGTGCTTCGGGAAGTGGGGGGAGGAATTCACCCCTCCACTTT. The encoded protein is CASSASGSGGRNSPLHF.

This clone came up a few times. This sequence joins TRBV5-1 and TRBJ2-3, with TRBD1 matching over 7 bases. After removal of 0 bases from V and 2 bases from J, the junction contained 6 bases not matched to a gene. From germline, CDR1 is SGHRS and CDR2 YFSETQ. The CDR3 sequence is 16 residues long. Written as DNA, the CDR3 is TGCGCCAGCAGCTTGGGCGCGACAGGGATCACAGATACGCAGTATTTT. Protein: CASSLGATGITDTQYF. Full variable domain (rest looked up from reference TRBV5-1 and TRBJ2-3): KAGVTQTPRYLIKTRGQQVTLSCSPISGHRSVSWYQQTPGQGLQFLFEYFSETQRNKGNFPGRFSGRQFSNSRSEMNVSTLELGDSALYLCASSLGATGITDTQYFGPGTRLTVL.

This sequence joins TRBV2 and TRBJ2-2; possible D gene TRBD2, 6 bases. The V end was cut by 2 bases, the J end by 4 bases, with 14 bases between. Germline V gene data show CDR1 as SNHLY and CDR2 as FYNNEI. This CDR3 comprises 16 residues. CDR3 in DNA: TGTGCCAGCAGTGAACGGGGGTCCCGTGGCACCGGGGAGCTGTTTTTT. This sequence encodes CASSERGSRGTGELFF.

V gene TRBV5-4 combines with J gene TRBJ2-5; 7 bases map to TRBD2. The CDR3 runs to 14 residues. Germline V CDR1 and CDR2: SGHNT, YYREEE (reference sequence). Trimming took 2 bases from V and 5 from J; bases not matched to a gene: 6. This chain's CDR3 is CASSLGLGVETQYF. CDR3 DNA sequence: TGTGCCAGCAGCTTAGGACTAGGAGTCGAGACCCAGTACTTC. The whole variable domain, filled in from reference TRBV5-4 and TRBJ2-5, reads ETGVTQSPTHLIKTRGQQVTLRCSSQSGHNTVSWYQQALGQGPQFIFQYYREEENGRGNFPPRFSGLQFPNYSSELNVNALELDDSALYLCASSLGLGVETQYFGPGTRLLVL.